The 19 T cell receptor beta chains below all came from one sample that was sequenced in a study of regulatory T cells in long-lasting Graves disease. iRepertoire HTBI primers and Arm-PCR of CDR3 regions built TCR beta libraries. TCRdb redid the calling of the multiplex PCR reads with MiXCR, one entry per CDR3 protein. Among 540,000 or so distinct CDR3 sequences listed, less than 15% were seen once. Sample time point: newly diagnosed GD, antithyroid drugs for less than 3 months. Scientists built the TCR library using RNA that was extracted from PBMCs. These data also featured in a second study, about T cells in Graves' hyperthyroidism and ophthalmopathy.

Specimen: peripheral blood mononuclear cells (PBMCs), collected at new diagnosis, from a patient treated with antithyroid drugs. These receptors came from a man aged 30 to 39 with Graves disease.

This clonotype was seen at least ten times. The chain links TRBV20-1 to TRBJ2-3; the D gene is possibly TRBD1 (5 bases). CDR1 and CDR2 (germline): DFQATT, SNEGSKA (reference sequence). V lost 6 bases to trimming and J lost 3 bases, with 16 bases between them. The CDR3 spans 14 residues. Here the CDR3 DNA reads TGCAGTGCCCCGGTCAGGGAAGGGACAGATACGCAGTATTTT. Encoded protein: CSAPVREGTDTQYF.

This clonotype was found many times. This rearrangement joins TRBV30 to TRBJ2-1; 15 bases line up with TRBD2. J gave up 7 bases and V 3 bases, and 4 bases lay outside the gene matches. This CDR3 contains 15 residues. Germline CDR1 is GTSNPN and CDR2 is SVGIG (reference sequence). The CDR3 DNA reads TGTGCCTGGAGCCGGGGACTAGCGGGAGGTAATGAGCAGTTCTTC. This encodes CAWSRGLAGGNEQFF.

There are many counts of this clonotype. The gene calls are TRBV12-3 or TRBV12-4 and TRBJ2-7; 8 positions match TRBD2. This CDR3 has 15 amino acids. J was trimmed by 6 bases and V by 6 bases; bases with no gene match: 13. CDR3 sequence (DNA): TGTGCCAGCAGCCCCCAGGGGAGCGGGAGCGTCGAGCAGTACTTC. This codes for CASSPQGSGSVEQYF.

The chain recombines TRBV5-6 with TRBJ2-2; 7 bases are a match to TRBD1. The CDR3 runs to 14 residues. The V segment lost 4 bases and the J segment 3 bases; nucleotides outside the gene matches: 3. Germline CDR1 reads SGHDT; CDR2 reads YYEEEE. DNA of the CDR3: TGTGCCAGCAGCAACAGGGGAGACACCGGGGAGCTGTTTTTT. Translated, it gives CASSNRGDTGELFF.

This clonotype has a handful of counts. This chain links TRBV9 with TRBJ2-5; D might be TRBD1 (5 bases). The germline CDR1 and CDR2 sequences are SGDLS and YYNGEE. The CDR3 extends over 15 amino acids. The germline V and J ends were trimmed by 0 bases and 2 bases, with 11 bases remaining between them. The CDR3 sequence is CASSVVGRAQETQYF. CDR3 nucleotides: TGTGCCAGCAGCGTAGTAGGCAGGGCTCAAGAGACCCAGTACTTC.

This clonotype appeared many times. The genes are TRBV12-3 or TRBV12-4 and TRBJ2-3; the D is unclear. This CDR3 has 15 residues. Trimming removed 6 bases from V and 2 bases from J, with 15 bases in between. The CDR3 nucleotides are TGTGCCAGCAGGATGGCGGCTATTCACACAGATACGCAGTATTTT. Its translation is CASRMAAIHTDTQYF.

This clonotype was recorded at least ten times. The V call is TRBV2, the J call TRBJ2-2; possible D gene TRBD1, 5 bases. The CDR3 is 16 residues long. V dropped 4 bases and J dropped 2 bases, with 14 bases sitting between them. The germline CDR1 and CDR2 sequences are SNHLY and FYNNEI. CDR3 in amino acids: CASSALGAANTGELFF. The DNA for the CDR3 is TGTGCCAGCAGTGCTCTTGGGGCAGCTAACACCGGGGAGCTGTTTTTT. Looking up the rest from reference TRBV2 and TRBJ2-2 gives the full variable domain: EPEVTQTPSHQVTQMGQEVILRCVPISNHLYFYWYRQILGQKVEFLVSFYNNEISEKSEIFDDQFSVERPDGSNFTLKIRSTKLEDSAMYFCASSALGAANTGELFFGEGSRLTVL.

This clonotype has at least ten counts. This chain connects TRBV11-2 to TRBJ1-2; 10 positions agree with TRBD1. Losses at the gene ends were 5 bases for V and 7 bases for J; bases not matched to a gene: 10. CDR1 and CDR2 (germline): SGHAT, FQNNGV. This CDR3 contains 15 residues. The CDR3 DNA follows: TGTGCCAGCAGCCACCATCCGGGACAGGGGTTTGGCTACACCTTC. It codes for CASSHHPGQGFGYTF.

The chain recombines TRBV2 with TRBJ2-3; 7 nucleotides match TRBD2. J lost 9 bases, V lost 6 bases, and 15 bases had no gene match. The CDR3 is 15 amino acids. CDR1 is SNHLY, CDR2 FYNNEI, per germline. The CDR3 protein is CASRKPLAGERTQYF. As DNA, the CDR3 is TGTGCCAGCAGGAAGCCTCTGGCGGGAGAGCGCACGCAGTATTTT.

This clonotype has a count of ten or more. The genes are TRBV7-2 and TRBJ2-5; 8 nucleotides line up with TRBD2. The J segment lost 2 bases and the V segment lost 5 bases, leaving 7 bases of the junction unmatched. This CDR3 has 15 amino acids. Per the germline V gene, CDR1 is SGHTA and CDR2 is FQGNSA. CDR3 nucleotides: TGTGCCAGCAGCCAAACAACTAGCGGACAAGAGACCCAGTACTTC. Amino acid sequence: CASSQTTSGQETQYF. Using reference TRBV7-2 and TRBJ2-5 for the parts outside the CDR3, the full variable domain is GAGVSQSPSNKVTEKGKDVELRCDPISGHTALYWYRQSLGQGLEFLIYFQGNSAPDKSGLPSDRFSAERTGGSVSTLTIQRTQQEDSAVYLCASSQTTSGQETQYFGPGTRLLVL.

This clonotype was observed many times. The chain has TRBV12-3 or TRBV12-4 and TRBJ1-4; a possible D gene is TRBD1 (5 bases). There are 17 residues in the CDR3. V was pared by 6 bases and J by 0 bases, with 17 bases between. CDR3 DNA sequence: TGTGCCAGCAGCCAGCGGAGGGGCGATGCAACTAATGAAAAACTGTTTTTT. Its translation: CASSQRRGDATNEKLFF.

The sample holds many counts of this clonotype. The chain combines TRBV6-5 with TRBJ1-2, with D perhaps matching TRBD1 (5 bases). The germline V and J ends were trimmed by 4 bases and 3 bases, with 12 bases remaining between them. CDR1 and CDR2 (germline): MNHEY, SVGAGI. The CDR3 is made up of 14 amino acids. Here the CDR3 reads CASSSPTAHYGYTF. CDR3 in DNA: TGTGCCAGCAGTTCTCCGACAGCCCACTATGGCTACACCTTC.

This clonotype has a count of ten or more. This chain joins TRBV20-1 and TRBJ1-4; no reliable D call. CDR1 DFQATT and CDR2 SNEGSKA come from the germline V gene (reference sequence). The CDR3 is made up of 12 amino acids. With 2 bases removed from V and 8 bases from J, the gap between germline ends came to 9 bases. The CDR3 DNA is TGCAGTGCTAGAAATAGCGGCGAAAAACTGTTTTTT. Protein product: CSARNSGEKLFF.

V and J are TRBV12-3 or TRBV12-4 and TRBJ2-3, with D unclear. V was clipped by 6 bases and J by 2 bases, with 21 bases between them. The CDR3 length is 17 residues. Written as DNA, the CDR3 is TGTGCCAGCAGCCCCCGCGAGCGTACCCCTTACACAGATACGCAGTATTTT. It yields the protein CASSPRERTPYTDTQYF.

This clonotype occurred a few times. The chain recombines TRBV20-1 with TRBJ2-2, with D perhaps matching TRBD2 (7 bases). V was clipped by 6 bases and J by 4 bases, with 18 bases between them. The CDR3 is 15 amino acids. Germline V lookup: CDR1 DFQATT, CDR2 SNEGSKA (reference sequence). In DNA, the CDR3 is TGCAGTGCCGGAGAGGGGGGAGGGACCACCGGGGAGCTGTTTTTT. Translation: CSAGEGGGTTGELFF.

There are a few counts of this clonotype. The genes are TRBV29-1 and TRBJ2-7; no clear D. Germline V lookup: CDR1 SQVTM, CDR2 ANQGSEA. The V and J ends lost 3 bases and 3 bases respectively, with 12 bases between them. This CDR3 is built from 13 residues. The CDR3 DNA follows: TGCAGCGTTGAGGGGTCTGCGAACTACGAGCAGTACTTC. It encodes CSVEGSANYEQYF.

This clonotype was observed at least ten times. This chain links TRBV28 with TRBJ1-1, with 10 bases that match TRBD1. Trimming removed 6 bases from V and 2 bases from J; junction bases left unmatched: 6. This CDR3 region has 15 residues. Germline V gene lookup returns CDR1 MDHEN and CDR2 SYDVKM. The CDR3 region is CASRETGGLNTEAFF. In DNA, the CDR3 is TGTGCCAGCAGAGAGACAGGGGGCTTAAACACTGAAGCTTTCTTT.

In this sample, this clonotype turned up many times. The chain links TRBV15 to TRBJ2-1, with 7 bases fitting TRBD2. J gave up 15 bases and V 3 bases, and 8 bases lay outside the gene matches. CDR1 and CDR2 from the germline V gene are LNHNV and YYDKDF (reference sequence). The CDR3 is 12 residues long. The CDR3 region has the DNA TGTGCCACCAGCAGGGAGGGGACTACCGGGTTCTTC. Amino acids: CATSREGTTGFF. The full variable domain, completed using reference TRBV15 and TRBJ2-1, is DAMVIQNPRYQVTQFGKPVTLSCSQTLNHNVMYWYQQKSSQAPKLLFHYYDKDFNNEADTPDNFQSRRPNTSFCFLDIRSPGLGDTAMYLCATSREGTTGFFGPGTRLTVL.

This clonotype was observed a few times. The rearrangement joins TRBV10-1 to TRBJ2-3; 7 bases fit TRBD1. This CDR3 region has 16 residues. Losses at the gene ends were 5 bases for V and 2 bases for J; bases not matched to a gene: 10. CDR1 and CDR2 (germline): WNHNN, SYGVQD (reference sequence). The CDR3: CASSFHRDSDTDTQYF. The CDR3 nucleotides are TGCGCCAGCAGTTTCCACCGGGACAGCGACACAGATACGCAGTATTTT.